The clone carrying this TCR beta chain was detected ten times or more. Its cognate antigen is unknown. Only healthy Caucasians were included as donors. V was clipped by 6 bases and J by 7 bases, with 18 bases between them. CDR1 and CDR2 (germline): DFQATT, SNEGSKA (reference sequence). The CDR3 runs 13 residues. MiXCR, applied by TCRdb to the 5' RACE reads, yields one record per CDR3 protein. Of fewer than 800,000 distinct CDR3 sequences listed, under 8.5% are singletons. The sample belongs to a study of identical twins. General study findings and limits: A lower insertion count was a feature of abundant cord blood beta clonotypes, with no such feature in memory repertoires.

This sample also appeared in a second study, on yellow fever vaccine responses in identical twins.

Specimen: PBMCs. The chain couples TRBV20-1 to TRBJ1-1; tentative D call: TRBD1 (6 bases). The TCR originated in a young woman in good health. The CDR3 DNA reads TGCAGTGCCAGGCGGCAGGGGCTGGGTGAAGCTTTCTTT. Its translation is CSARRQGLGEAFF.